The next 18 T cell receptor beta chains were all read from a single sample in a study of graft-versus-host responses after intestinal transplantation. Repertoires were generated with immunoSEQ multiplex PCR, while TCRdb's copy carries only in-frame clones and drops some. The top ten clones hold 0.66% of a sample with some 24,000 clones, around 40% of them seen once. The source material was alloreactive CD4+ T cells from a mixed lymphocyte reaction culture, sampled before intestinal transplant. Subset denoted: CFSE-low proliferating T cells sorted from roughly 6-day pre-transplant mixed lymphocyte reaction (GvH or HvG direction). These receptors originate from a human patient who received an intestinal transplant.

In its sample, this clone was seen a few times. This chain connects TRBV18 to TRBJ1-1; 8 bases map to TRBD1. The germline gives CDR1 KGHSH, CDR2 LQKENI. Trimming removed 3 bases from V and 1 base from J; junction bases left unmatched: 1. This CDR3 region has 14 residues. As DNA, the CDR3 is TGTGCCAGCTCACCCGACAGGGGGAACACTGAAGCTTTCTTT. It encodes CASSPDRGNTEAFF.

The J gene is TRBJ2-5, the V gene TRBV11-3; 7 bases are a match to TRBD2. Trimming took 8 bases from V and 2 from J; bases not matched to a gene: 8. Germline V gene lookup returns CDR1 SGHNT and CDR2 YENEEA. CDR3 size: 14 residues. CDR3 sequence: CASARGGLQETQYF. CDR3 sequence (DNA): TGTGCCAGCGCTCGCGGGGGACTTCAAGAGACCCAGTACTTC. Filled out from reference TRBV11-3 and TRBJ2-5, the complete variable domain reads EAGVVQSPRYKIIEKKQPVAFWCNPISGHNTLYWYLQNLGQGPELLIRYENEEAVDDSQLPKDRFSAERLKGVDSTLKIQPAELGDSAVYLCASARGGLQETQYFGPGTRLLVL.

This clone was detected a few times. The rearrangement uses TRBV5-4 and TRBJ2-5; D might be TRBD2 (6 bases). Trimming shortened V by 0 bases and J by 8 bases, and 11 bases separated the two germline ends. This CDR3 is built from 13 residues. Germline CDR1 and CDR2: SGHNT and YYREEE (reference sequence). The CDR3: CASSLAGGTTQYF. The CDR3 region has the DNA TGTGCCAGCAGCTTGGCCGGCGGGACTACCCAGTACTTC.

This chain links TRBV5-1 with TRBJ2-7, with D perhaps matching TRBD1 (5 bases). V was shortened by 0 bases and J by 7 bases, with 14 bases between the two germline ends. The length of the CDR3 is 14 residues. Germline CDR1 and CDR2: SGHRS and YFSETQ. CDR3 sequence (DNA): TGCGCCAGCAGCTTGGGGGGCAGATCTTTTGAGCAGTACTTC. Protein: CASSLGGRSFEQYF.

The chain uses TRBV4-2 and TRBJ2-3; 7 nucleotides agree with TRBD2. V dropped 2 bases and J dropped 5; count of bases not matched to a gene: 10. Germline-derived CDR1 and CDR2 are LGHNA and YNFKEQ. This CDR3 comprises 16 residues. The CDR3 reads CASSQLYTLAGDTQYF. The CDR3 DNA follows: TGTGCCAGCAGCCAATTATACACTTTAGCGGGAGATACGCAGTATTTT.

V and J are TRBV5-4 and TRBJ2-5, with TRBD2 as a possible D gene (6 bases). The CDR3 sequence is 12 residues long. The V end lost 5 bases, the J end lost 3 bases, and 8 bases lay between the germline ends. Germline CDR1 and CDR2: SGHNT and YYREEE (reference sequence). CDR3 DNA sequence: TGTGCCAGCAGGGGCGGGGAAGAGACCCAGTACTTC. This translates into CASRGGEETQYF.

The V gene is TRBV6-1, the J gene TRBJ1-2, with D possibly being TRBD1 (6 bases). In germline, CDR1 is MNHNS, CDR2 SASEGT. This CDR3 contains 12 residues. Trimming removed 5 bases from V and 2 bases from J, with 6 bases in between. CDR3: CASSTGNYGYTF. The DNA for the CDR3 is TGTGCCAGCAGTACAGGGAACTATGGCTACACCTTC.

This clone was found a few times. V usage is TRBV7-7 and J usage is TRBJ2-2, with D possibly matching TRBD1 (6 bases). Trimming pared 2 bases from V and 9 bases from J, leaving 7 bases between. This CDR3 region has 12 residues. Germline-derived CDR1 and CDR2 are SSHAT and FNYEAQ (reference sequence). CDR3 DNA sequence: TGTGCCAGCAGCTTAACAGGGTGGGAGCTGTTTTTT. Amino acids: CASSLTGWELFF.

The chain is built from TRBV2 and TRBJ1-2, with D tentatively TRBD1 (6 bases). V lost 6 bases, J lost 1 base, and 12 bases lay in between. The CDR3 runs to 14 residues. Germline V gene sequence: CDR1 SNHLY, CDR2 FYNNEI. The CDR3 protein is CASRGAGFNYGYTF. The DNA for the CDR3 is TGTGCCAGCAGGGGGGCCGGATTTAACTATGGCTACACCTTC.

This clone was detected a few times. V usage is TRBV7-6 and J usage is TRBJ2-1; no reliable D call. This CDR3 is built from 16 residues. Between the trimmed V and J ends, which lost 0 bases and 0 bases, there was a span of 9 bases. The germline CDR1 and CDR2 sequences are SGHVS and FNYEAQ. This CDR3 reads CASSLALRNSYNEQFF. The CDR3 DNA follows: TGTGCCAGCAGCTTAGCTTTGCGGAACTCCTACAATGAGCAGTTCTTC.

This clone has a single count. In DNA, the CDR3 is TGTGCCAGCAGCCAAACCTTAAATGCACAGGGGGGCTATGGCTACACCTTC. Its protein is CASSQTLNAQGGYGYTF. This chain uses TRBV4-2 with TRBJ1-2; TRBD1 aligns across 8 bases. The CDR3 is 17 residues long. Germline CDR1 LGHNA, CDR2 YNFKEQ. With V trimmed by 2 bases and J by 4 bases, 12 bases remained unmatched.

The chain links TRBV15 to TRBJ1-2, with TRBD1 matching 7 bases. The junction had 6 bases not matched to a gene; V was cut back by 1 base and J by 4 bases. There are 15 residues in the CDR3. Germline values: CDR1 LNHNV, CDR2 YYDKDF (reference sequence). Written as DNA, the CDR3 is TGTGCCACCAGCAGAGTCCCGACAGGGATCTATGGCTACACCTTC. This gives the protein CATSRVPTGIYGYTF.

This clone was observed a handful of times. The chain uses TRBV30 and TRBJ1-5; perhaps TRBD1 as D (5 bases). The germline CDR1 and CDR2 sequences are GTSNPN and SVGIG (reference sequence). With 0 bases removed from V and 2 bases from J, the gap between germline ends came to 5 bases. The CDR3 runs 13 residues. CDR3 in amino acids: CAWSVGGNQPQHF. CDR3 nucleotides: TGTGCCTGGAGTGTAGGGGGCAATCAGCCCCAGCATTTT.

The count of this clone is one. The chain combines TRBV6-6 with TRBJ1-5; no clear D gene. The germline V gene has CDR1 MNHNY and CDR2 SVGAGI (reference sequence). The CDR3 spans 13 residues. V was clipped by 6 bases and J by 5 bases, with 11 bases between them. CDR3 region: CASRTLRDQPQHF. In nucleotides, the CDR3 is TGTGCCAGCAGGACACTGAGGGATCAGCCCCAGCATTTT.

The chain employs TRBV6-5 and TRBJ2-3, with 7 bases that match TRBD1. The germline V gene has CDR1 MNHEY and CDR2 SVGAGI. The CDR3 is made up of 14 amino acids. With V trimmed by 5 bases and J by 0 bases, 2 bases remained unmatched. CDR3 in DNA: TGTGCCAGCAGTCTACAGGGGAGCACAGATACGCAGTATTTT. It encodes CASSLQGSTDTQYF.

This chain uses TRBV5-1 with TRBJ2-3; 7 nucleotides match TRBD2. Per the germline V gene, CDR1 is SGHRS and CDR2 is YFSETQ. J was trimmed by 9 bases and V by 1 base; bases with no gene match: 8. The CDR3 contains 14 residues. This chain's CDR3 is CASSLTSWEGTQYF. For the CDR3, the DNA is TGCGCCAGCAGCTTGACTTCTTGGGAGGGGACGCAGTATTTT.

In this sample, this clone turned up a few times. The chain joins TRBV18 to TRBJ2-3, with TRBD2 identical over 12 bases. Germline CDR1 and CDR2: KGHSH and LQKENI. V shed 1 base and J 7 bases; nucleotides not matched to a gene: 6. CDR3 length: 16 amino acids. CDR3 sequence: CASSPRLAGDGNTQYF. The CDR3 region has the DNA TGTGCCAGCTCACCACGACTAGCGGGAGATGGAAATACGCAGTATTTT.

By sample share, this clone is medium-sized. The gene calls are TRBV13 and TRBJ1-3, with D unresolved. The CDR3 has 14 amino acids. V lost 4 bases to trimming and J lost 8 bases, with 15 bases between them. Germline V CDR1 and CDR2: PRHDT, FYEKMQ (reference sequence). The CDR3 protein is CASSSIALSHTIYF. CDR3 bases: TGTGCCAGCAGCTCAATAGCCCTCTCCCACACCATATATTTT. The whole variable domain, filled in from reference TRBV13 and TRBJ1-3, reads AAGVIQSPRHLIKEKRETATLKCYPIPRHDTVYWYQQGPGQDPQFLISFYEKMQSDKGSIPDRFSAQQFSDYHSELNMSSLELGDSALYFCASSSIALSHTIYFGEGSWLTVV.